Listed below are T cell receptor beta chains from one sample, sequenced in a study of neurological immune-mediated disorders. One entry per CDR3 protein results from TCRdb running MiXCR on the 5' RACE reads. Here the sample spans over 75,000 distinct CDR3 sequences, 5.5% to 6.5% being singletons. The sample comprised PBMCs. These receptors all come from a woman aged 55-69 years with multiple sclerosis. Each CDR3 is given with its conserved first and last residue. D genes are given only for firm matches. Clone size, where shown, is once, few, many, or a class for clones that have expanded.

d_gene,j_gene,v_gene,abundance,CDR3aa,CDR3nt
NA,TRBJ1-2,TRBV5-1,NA,CASSSTTGLRSYTF,TGCGCCAGCAGCTCGACGACAGGTCTTCGTAGCTACACCTTC
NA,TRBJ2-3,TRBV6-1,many,CASRTPRGIADTQYF,TGTGCCAGCAGGACCCCCCGGGGGATCGCAGATACGCAGTATTTT
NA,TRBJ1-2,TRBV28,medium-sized,CASSEGREGYTF,TGTGCCAGCAGCGAAGGTCGGGAGGGCTACACCTTC
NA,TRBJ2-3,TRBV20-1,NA,CSASLLPGDTQYF,TGCAGTGCTAGTCTCCTCCCGGGGGATACGCAGTATTTT
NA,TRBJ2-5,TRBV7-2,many,CASSQAKGGQETQYF,TGTGCCAGCAGCCAGGCCAAGGGGGGCCAAGAGACCCAGTACTTC
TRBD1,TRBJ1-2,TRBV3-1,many,CASSQVEAMKGALMRGYTF,TGTGCCAGCAGCCAAGTGGAGGCAATGAAGGGGGCGCTTATGAGGGGCTACACCTTC
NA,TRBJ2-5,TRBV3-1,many,CASNPGPWTETQYF,TGTGCCAGCAACCCGGGCCCCTGGACAGAGACCCAGTACTTC
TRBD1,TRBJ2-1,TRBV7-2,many,CASSLAIGTGIYNEQFF,TGTGCCAGCAGCTTAGCCATCGGGACAGGGATATACAATGAGCAGTTCTTC
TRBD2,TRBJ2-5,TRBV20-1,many,CSARPLGLAGDPLQETQYF,TGCAGTGCTAGGCCCCTGGGACTAGCGGGGGACCCCCTACAAGAGACCCAGTACTTC
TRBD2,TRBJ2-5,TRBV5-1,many,CASSLSGGSETQYF,TGCGCCAGCAGCTTGAGCGGGGGCTCAGAGACCCAGTACTTC
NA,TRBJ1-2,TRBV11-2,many,CASSLDRGADGYTF,TGTGCCAGCAGCTTAGATAGGGGGGCGGATGGCTACACCTTC
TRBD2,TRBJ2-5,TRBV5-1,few,CASSPAGGYQETQYF,TGCGCCAGCTCCCCAGCGGGAGGGTACCAAGAGACCCAGTACTTC
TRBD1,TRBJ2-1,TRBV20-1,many,CSAVNRGQGEQFF,TGCAGTGCCGTCAACAGGGGGCAAGGTGAGCAGTTCTTC
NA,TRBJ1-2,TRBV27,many,CASSVRERDYGYTF,TGTGCCAGCAGTGTCAGGGAAAGGGACTATGGCTACACCTTC
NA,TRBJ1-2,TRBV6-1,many,CASRATVLIYGYTF,TGTGCCAGCAGGGCCACGGTACTAATCTATGGCTACACCTTC
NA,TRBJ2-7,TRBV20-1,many,CSAPGSAYEQYF,TGCAGTGCTCCGGGTTCTGCCTACGAGCAGTACTTC
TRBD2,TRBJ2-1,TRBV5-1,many,CASTREGEYYNEQFF,TGCGCCAGTACCCGGGAGGGTGAATACTACAATGAGCAGTTCTTC
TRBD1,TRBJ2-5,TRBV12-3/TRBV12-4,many,CASSLGRQGALEETQYF,TGTGCCAGCAGTTTAGGCAGACAGGGGGCTCTGGAAGAGACCCAGTACTTC
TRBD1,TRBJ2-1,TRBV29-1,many,CSHKTQGAPRQFF,TGCAGTCACAAAACCCAGGGGGCTCCCCGGCAGTTCTTC
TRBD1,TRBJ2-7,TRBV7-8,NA,CASSPTGVAYEQYF,TGTGCCAGCAGCCCGACAGGGGTTGCGTACGAGCAGTACTTC
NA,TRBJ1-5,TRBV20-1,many,CSARGGGQISQPQHF,TGCAGTGCTAGAGGAGGGGGGCAGATCAGCCAGCCCCAGCATTTT
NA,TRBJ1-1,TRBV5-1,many,CASSFSNRTPNTEAFF,TGCGCCAGCAGCTTCAGTAACAGGACCCCGAACACTGAAGCTTTCTTT